The entry that follows covers one T cell receptor (beta chain) sequence. This sample stems from a study of cytomegalovirus exposure and HLA in healthy donors. V gave up 7 bases and J gave up 6 bases; unmatched junction bases: 2. CDR1 is SQVTM and CDR2 is ANQGSEA in the germline V gene. The CDR3 runs 10 residues. The PCR ran on 60 Vbeta and 13 Jbeta primers. Some clones are missing from TCRdb's copy, which holds only in-frame ones; the method was immunoSEQ multiplex PCR. This sample has approximately 160,000 clones, with roughly 80% found just once. The sequence derives from a woman aged 18 to 35 in good health and CMV-seronegative. The chain is built from TRBV29-1 and TRBJ2-7; TRBD1 matches at 8 bases. Sample: PBMCs. The DNA for the CDR3 is TGCAGCGCCCAGGGGGCCGAGCAGTACTTC. Translation: CSAQGAEQYF.